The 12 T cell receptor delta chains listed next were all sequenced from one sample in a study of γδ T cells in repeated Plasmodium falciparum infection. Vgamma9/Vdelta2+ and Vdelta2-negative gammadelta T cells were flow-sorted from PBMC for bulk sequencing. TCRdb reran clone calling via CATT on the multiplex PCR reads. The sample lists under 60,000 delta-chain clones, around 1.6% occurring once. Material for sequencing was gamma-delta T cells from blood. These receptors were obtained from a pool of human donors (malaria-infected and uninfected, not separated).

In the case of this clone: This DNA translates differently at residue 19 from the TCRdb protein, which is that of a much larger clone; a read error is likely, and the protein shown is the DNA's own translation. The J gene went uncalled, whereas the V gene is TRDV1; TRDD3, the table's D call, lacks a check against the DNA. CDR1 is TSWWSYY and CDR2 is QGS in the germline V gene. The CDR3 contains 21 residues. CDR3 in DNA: TGTGCTCTTGGGGCCCTTGACCTTATTACTGGGGGATCCTTGTACACCGATAAACCCATCTTT. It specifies CALGALDLITGGSLYTDKPIF.

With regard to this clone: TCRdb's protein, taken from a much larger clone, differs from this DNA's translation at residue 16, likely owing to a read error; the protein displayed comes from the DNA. CDR3 coding DNA: TGTGCTCTTGGGGAATCAGAGATGCGTACTGGGGGATGGTACACCAATAAACTCATCTTT. Translation: CALGESEMRTGGWYTNKLIF. The chain has TRDV1 and TRDJ1; TRDD3 aligns across 10 bases. The J gene, not given by TCRdb, was assigned here from a germline match of the nucleotide sequence. Germline V gene data show CDR1 as TSWWSYY and CDR2 as QGS. This CDR3 spans 20 amino acids.

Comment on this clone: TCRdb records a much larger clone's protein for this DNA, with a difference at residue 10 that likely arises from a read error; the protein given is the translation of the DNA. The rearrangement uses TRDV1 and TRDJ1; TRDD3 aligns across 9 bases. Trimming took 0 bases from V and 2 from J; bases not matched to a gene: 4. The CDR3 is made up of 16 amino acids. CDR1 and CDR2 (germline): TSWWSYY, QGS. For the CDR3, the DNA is TGTGCTCTTGGGGAACTAGGGGGGATACAAACCGATAAACTCATCTTT. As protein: CALGELGGIQTDKLIF.

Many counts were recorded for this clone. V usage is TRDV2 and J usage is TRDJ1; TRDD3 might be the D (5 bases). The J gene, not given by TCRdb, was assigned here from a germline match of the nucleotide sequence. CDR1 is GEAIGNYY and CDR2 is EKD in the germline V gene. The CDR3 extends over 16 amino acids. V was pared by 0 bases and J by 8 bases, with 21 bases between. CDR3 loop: CACDTVWDPTGKKLIF. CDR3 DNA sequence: TGTGCCTGTGACACCGTCTGGGACCCCACGGGAAAAAAACTCATCTTT.

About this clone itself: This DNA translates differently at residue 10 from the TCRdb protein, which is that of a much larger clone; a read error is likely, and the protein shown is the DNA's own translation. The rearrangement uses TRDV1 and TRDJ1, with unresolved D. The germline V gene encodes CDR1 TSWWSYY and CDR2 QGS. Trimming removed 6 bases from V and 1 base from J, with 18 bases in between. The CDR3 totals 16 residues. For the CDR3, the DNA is TGTGCTCTTGGTCCGGAGGCGGGCTCGTCCACCGATAAACTCATCTTT. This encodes CALGPEAGSSTDKLIF.

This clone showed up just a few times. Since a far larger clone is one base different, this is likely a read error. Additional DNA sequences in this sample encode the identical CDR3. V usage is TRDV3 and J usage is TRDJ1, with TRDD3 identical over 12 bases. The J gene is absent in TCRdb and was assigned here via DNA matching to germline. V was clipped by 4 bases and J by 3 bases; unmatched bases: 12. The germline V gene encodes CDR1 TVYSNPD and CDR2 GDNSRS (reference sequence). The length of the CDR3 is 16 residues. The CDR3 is CASGPYWGIQPDKLIF. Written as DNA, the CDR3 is TGTGCCTCGGGACCATACTGGGGGATACAACCCGATAAACTCATCTTT.

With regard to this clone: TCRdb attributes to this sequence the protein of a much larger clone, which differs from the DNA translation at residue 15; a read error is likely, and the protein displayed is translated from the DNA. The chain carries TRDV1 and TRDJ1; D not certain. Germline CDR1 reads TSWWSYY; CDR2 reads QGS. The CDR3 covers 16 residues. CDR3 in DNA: TGTGCTCTTGGGGAACTTGTGCTAGGGAGGGCCGATAAACTCACCTTT. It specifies CALGELVLGRADKLTF.

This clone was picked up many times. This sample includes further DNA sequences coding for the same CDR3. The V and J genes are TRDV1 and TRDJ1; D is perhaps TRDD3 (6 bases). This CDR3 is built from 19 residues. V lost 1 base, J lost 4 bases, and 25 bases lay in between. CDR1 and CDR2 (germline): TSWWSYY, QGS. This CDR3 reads CALGERSLGGFGPLDKLIF. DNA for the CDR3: TGTGCTCTTGGGGAACGGTCACTTGGGGGCTTCGGTCCTCTCGATAAACTCATCTTT.

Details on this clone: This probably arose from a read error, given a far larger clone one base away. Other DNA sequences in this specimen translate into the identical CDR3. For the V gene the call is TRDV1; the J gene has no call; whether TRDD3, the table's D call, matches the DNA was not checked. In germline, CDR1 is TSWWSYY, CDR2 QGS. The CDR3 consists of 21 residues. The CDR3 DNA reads TGTGCTCTTGGGGAAGCCGACCGGCCCTTCCATTGTACTGGGGGATCCGATAAGCTCATCTTT. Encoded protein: CALGEADRPFHCTGGSDKLIF.

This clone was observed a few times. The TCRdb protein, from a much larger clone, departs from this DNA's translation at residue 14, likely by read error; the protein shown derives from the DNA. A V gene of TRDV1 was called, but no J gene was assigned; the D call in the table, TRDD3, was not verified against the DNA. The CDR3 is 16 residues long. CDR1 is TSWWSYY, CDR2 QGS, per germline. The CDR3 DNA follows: TGTGCTCTTGGGGCTAACCGGGGGGGAAACACCGATAAACCCATCTTT. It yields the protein CALGANRGGNTDKPIF.

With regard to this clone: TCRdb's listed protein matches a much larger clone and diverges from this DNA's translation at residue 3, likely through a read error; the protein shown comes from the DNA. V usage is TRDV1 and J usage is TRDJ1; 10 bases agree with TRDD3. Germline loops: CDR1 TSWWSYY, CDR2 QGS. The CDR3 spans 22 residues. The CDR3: CAPGELLRVSDWGDTRTDKLIF. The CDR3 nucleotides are TGTGCTCCTGGGGAACTCCTACGTGTCTCGGACTGGGGGGATACGAGGACCGATAAACTCATCTTT.

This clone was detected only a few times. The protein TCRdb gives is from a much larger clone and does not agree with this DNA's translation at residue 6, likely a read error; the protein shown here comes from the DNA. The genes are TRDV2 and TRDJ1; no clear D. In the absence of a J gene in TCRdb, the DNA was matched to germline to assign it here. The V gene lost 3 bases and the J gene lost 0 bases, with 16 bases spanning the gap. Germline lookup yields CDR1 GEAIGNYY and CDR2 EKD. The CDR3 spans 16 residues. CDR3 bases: TGTGCCTGTGACGCTCAATATACCTTGTACACCGATAAACTCATCTTT. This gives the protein CACDAQYTLYTDKLIF.